A single sample gave rise to the 18 T cell receptor beta chains below, sequenced in a study of T-cell reconstitution after alpha-beta-depleted transplantation in children. Using unique molecular identifiers, the investigators prepared the TCRbeta library. TCRdb fed the PCR reads into MiXCR, producing one record per CDR3 protein. The sample carries about 420,000 distinct CDR3 sequences, about a sixth recorded once. The specimen comprised PBMCs, mostly from graft donor cells, sampled 360 days after TCRalphabeta/CD19-depleted stem cell transplant. The receptors derive from a boy younger than two who had a stem cell transplant for Wiskott-Aldrich syndrome, so the T cells may come from the graft donor.

This clonotype has only a few counts. J is TRBJ2-7 and V is TRBV7-2, with a possible D match to TRBD1 (6 bases). The CDR3 sequence is 16 residues long. Trimming took 5 bases from V and 2 from J, leaving 19 bases between them. Germline V gene sequence: CDR1 SGHTA, CDR2 FQGNSA. Here the CDR3 DNA reads TGTGCCAGCAGCCAAAGGCCCCGGACAGCAGCCTACGAGCAGTACTTC. Translation gives CASSQRPRTAAYEQYF.

This clonotype was found a few times. V is TRBV20-1 and J is TRBJ1-1; the D is unclear. Germline V gene lookup returns CDR1 DFQATT and CDR2 SNEGSKA (reference sequence). CDR3 length equals 12 residues. Between the trimmed V and J ends, which lost 4 bases and 4 bases, there was a span of 10 bases. The CDR3 reads CSANPGVTEAFF. The DNA of the CDR3 is TGCAGTGCTAATCCAGGAGTCACTGAAGCTTTCTTT.

This chain connects TRBV11-2 to TRBJ2-5, with D perhaps TRBD2 (5 bases). The V gene's germline CDR1 is SGHAT and CDR2 FQNNGV. This CDR3 contains 13 residues. V lost 0 bases and J 7 bases, leaving 9 bases between the germline ends. The CDR3 bases are TGTGCCAGCAGCTTAGAACCACTAGTGACCCAGTACTTC. Its translation: CASSLEPLVTQYF. The entire variable domain, with the rest obtained from reference TRBV11-2 and TRBJ2-5, is as follows: EAGVAQSPRYKIIEKRQSVAFWCNPISGHATLYWYQQILGQGPKLLIQFQNNGVVDDSQLPKDRFSAERLKGVDSTLKIQPAKLEDSAVYLCASSLEPLVTQYFGPGTRLLVL.

V is TRBV15 and J is TRBJ2-2; possibly TRBD2 for D (5 bases). The length of the CDR3 is 14 residues. Trimming stripped 0 bases from V and 7 bases from J, with 9 bases between. The germline V gene encodes CDR1 LNHNV and CDR2 YYDKDF (reference sequence). The CDR3 is CATSRDPRDGELFF. The DNA for the CDR3 is TGTGCCACCAGCAGAGATCCGAGGGACGGGGAGCTGTTTTTT.

In this sample, this clonotype turned up a few times. The chain is built from TRBV3-1 and TRBJ2-2; D may match TRBD1 or TRBD2 (6 bases each). Between the trimmed V and J ends, which lost 6 bases and 4 bases, there was a span of 18 bases. The CDR3 has 16 amino acids. CDR1 LGHDT and CDR2 YNNKEL come from the germline V gene (reference sequence). In nucleotides, the CDR3 is TGTGCCAGCAGAGGGGGGAAGAAGCGCCCCACCGGGGAGCTGTTTTTT. The encoded protein is CASRGGKKRPTGELFF.

This clonotype was detected a few times. The CDR3 DNA sequence: TGCAGTGTGACAGGGATTGGGACAGATACGCAGTATTTT. Translation gives CSVTGIGTDTQYF. This sequence joins TRBV20-1 and TRBJ2-3; 7 bases agree with TRBD1. Trimming at V came to 7 bases and at J to 3 bases, leaving 7 bases not matched to a gene. CDR3 length equals 13 residues. Germline V lookup: CDR1 DFQATT, CDR2 SNEGSKA (reference sequence).

The rearrangement joins TRBV4-3 to TRBJ2-3; D is tentatively TRBD1 or TRBD2 (5 bases each). The germline gives CDR1 LGHNA, CDR2 YSLEER. The CDR3 totals 15 residues. The ends were cut back, 0 bases at V and 2 bases at J, with 9 bases in the middle. The CDR3: CASSQEGVTTDTQYF. In nucleotides, the CDR3 is TGCGCCAGCAGCCAAGAGGGGGTAACCACAGATACGCAGTATTTT.

This chain joins TRBV7-9 and TRBJ2-7; D perhaps matches TRBD2 (5 bases). Trimming removed 3 bases from V and 6 bases from J, with 12 bases in between. Germline CDR1 SEHNR, CDR2 FQNEAQ (reference sequence). The CDR3 sequence is 13 residues long. The CDR3 protein is CASSLLPRGEQYF. The CDR3 DNA follows: TGTGCCAGCAGCTTGTTACCCCGGGGCGAGCAGTACTTC.

This clonotype was found a few times. The chain has TRBV7-2 and TRBJ1-6; D is undetermined. Germline V gene lookup returns CDR1 SGHTA and CDR2 FQGNSA. Trimming stripped 1 base from V and 8 bases from J, with 9 bases between. The CDR3 extends over 14 amino acids. This CDR3 reads CASSLVRQHSPLHF. The DNA for the CDR3 is TGTGCCAGCAGCTTAGTTCGGCAGCATTCACCCCTCCACTTT.

This clonotype was recorded a few times. The chain joins TRBV30 to TRBJ2-1; 10 positions match TRBD2. Trimming removed 5 bases from V and 13 bases from J; junction bases left unmatched: 14. The CDR3 spans 14 residues. Per germline, CDR1 GTSNPN and CDR2 SVGIG (reference sequence). For the CDR3, the DNA is TGTGCCTGGGCCCAAGCGGGAGGGTGGCGGGACCAGTTCTTC. Translated: CAWAQAGGWRDQFF.

This clonotype was counted a few times. This chain joins TRBV5-5 and TRBJ2-5; D is unresolved. This CDR3 is 15 amino acids long. Germline V gene sequence: CDR1 SGHKS, CDR2 YYEKEE (reference sequence). Trimming pared 1 base from V and 2 bases from J, leaving 12 bases between. CDR3 protein: CASSLWSGAQETQYF. The CDR3 coding sequence is TGTGCCAGCAGCTTGTGGTCCGGAGCTCAAGAGACCCAGTACTTC.

The CDR3 reads CSALSRDGYTF. DNA of the CDR3: TGCAGTGCTCTCTCGCGGGATGGCTACACCTTC. J is TRBJ1-2 and V is TRBV20-1; D gene unclear. CDR1 is DFQATT and CDR2 is SNEGSKA in the germline V gene (reference sequence). The CDR3 is 11 amino acids. V was cut by 5 bases and J by 6 bases, with 10 bases left in between.

V gene TRBV2 combines with J gene TRBJ2-1, with D tentatively TRBD1 or TRBD2 (5 bases each). The CDR3 length is 14 residues. The V end was cut by 2 bases, the J end by 9 bases, with 14 bases between. The germline CDR1 and CDR2 sequences are SNHLY and FYNNEI. The CDR3 sequence: CASSEKRIGGEQFF. CDR3 in DNA: TGTGCCAGCAGTGAAAAACGTATTGGGGGTGAGCAGTTCTTC.

J is TRBJ1-1 and V is TRBV29-1; D remains ambiguous. Germline CDR1 and CDR2: SQVTM and ANQGSEA. The germline V and J ends were trimmed by 1 base and 0 bases, with 9 bases remaining between them. CDR3 length equals 14 residues. The CDR3, as DNA: TGCAGCGTTGAAGGAAAGGCGATGAACACTGAAGCTTTCTTT. It specifies CSVEGKAMNTEAFF. Complete variable domain (other parts from reference TRBV29-1 and TRBJ1-1): SAVISQKPSRDICQRGTSLTIQCQVDSQVTMMFWYRQQPGQSLTLIATANQGSEATYESGFVIDKFPISRPNLTFSTLTVSNMSPEDSSIYLCSVEGKAMNTEAFFGQGTRLTVV.

The chain links TRBV20-1 to TRBJ2-5; perhaps TRBD1 as D (5 bases). Germline V CDR1 and CDR2: DFQATT, SNEGSKA (reference sequence). The CDR3 sequence is 11 residues long. The V end was cut by 4 bases, the J end by 3 bases, with 6 bases between. The CDR3 region is CSATGKETQYF. The DNA for the CDR3 is TGCAGTGCTACAGGGAAAGAGACCCAGTACTTC.

The V gene is TRBV4-2, the J gene TRBJ2-5, with TRBD2 matching over 10 bases. J was trimmed by 3 bases and V by 0 bases; bases with no gene match: 13. Germline assignment: CDR1 LGHNA and CDR2 YNFKEQ. The CDR3 covers 19 residues. The CDR3 nucleotides are TGTGCCAGCAGCCAAGATCACGGGTTAGCGGGGGGATTCAAAGAGACCCAGTACTTC. Translation gives CASSQDHGLAGGFKETQYF.

J is TRBJ2-3 and V is TRBV24-1, with a weak D call TRBD1 (5 bases). The CDR3 spans 16 residues. Germline V gene sequence: CDR1 KGHDR, CDR2 SFDVKD. Trimming took 1 base from V and 1 from J, leaving 11 bases between them. The CDR3 nucleotides read TGTGCCACCAGTGATTTTCGACTGACAGGCACAGATACGCAGTATTTT. Its translation: CATSDFRLTGTDTQYF.

V gene TRBV5-1 combines with J gene TRBJ1-6; D not resolved. Trimming removed 5 bases from V and 8 bases from J, with 11 bases in between. This CDR3 comprises 13 residues. Germline CDR1 SGHRS, CDR2 YFSETQ. CDR3 sequence: CASRSRRDSPLHF. The CDR3 coding sequence is TGCGCCAGCAGATCAAGACGCGATTCACCCCTCCACTTT.